The entry that follows covers one TCR beta chain sequence. Antigen: not known. The record originates from a study of cytomegalovirus exposure and HLA in healthy donors. Study results and limitations: Presence/absence analyses supposed approximately even sequencing depth among donors. A missense variant in DCLRE1C was later tied to TCR beta V- and J-gene trimming.

Unrecorded immune exposure was likely among donors, who were nominally healthy when sampled. The PCR used 60 Vbeta and 13 Jbeta primers. Per the original data handling: Per a later analysis, the number of unique TCR beta chains was roughly 83 million, of which 9 million to 14 million were shared. Profiling relied on immunoSEQ multiplex PCR, and the TCRdb table lists in-frame clones only, not all of them. V and J calls and clone size follow that table, whereas D and trimming were derived from the DNA. The data show 150,000 to 200,000 clones, 60% to 80% seen once. The CDR3 has 13 residues. Trimming shortened V by 5 bases and J by 2 bases, and 11 bases separated the two germline ends. Germline-derived CDR1 and CDR2 are SGHRS and YFSETQ.

Sequenced material: PBMCs. The sequence was obtained from a woman aged 25 to 39 in good health and CMV-seronegative. V is TRBV5-1 and J is TRBJ2-7; the D gene is possibly TRBD2 (5 bases). The CDR3 DNA reads as TGCGCCAGCAGATCCGGAGGAGCCTACGAGCAGTACTTC. It encodes CASRSGGAYEQYF.